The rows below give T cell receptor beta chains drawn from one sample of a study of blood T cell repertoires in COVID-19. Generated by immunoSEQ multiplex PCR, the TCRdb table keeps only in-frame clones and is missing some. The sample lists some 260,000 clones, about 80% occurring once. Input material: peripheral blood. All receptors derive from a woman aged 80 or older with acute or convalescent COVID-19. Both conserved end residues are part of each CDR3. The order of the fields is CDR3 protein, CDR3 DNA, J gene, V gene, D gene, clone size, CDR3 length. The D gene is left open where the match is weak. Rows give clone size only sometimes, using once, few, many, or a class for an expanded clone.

CASSLTSGGVETQYF,TGCGCCAGCAGCTTGACTAGCGGGGGGGTGGAGACCCAGTACTTC,TRBJ2-5,TRBV5-1,TRBD2,.,15
CASSLRQGPDTQYF,TGTGCCAGCAGCTTGAGACAGGGTCCAGATACGCAGTATTTT,TRBJ2-3,TRBV5-4,TRBD1,.,14
CATSRDLGSSEKLFF,TGTGCCACCAGCAGAGATTTAGGGAGTAGTGAAAAACTGTTTTTT,TRBJ1-4,TRBV15,.,.,15
CASAIDRGPNTEAFF,TGTGCCAGCGCTATCGACAGGGGGCCGAACACTGAAGCTTTCTTT,TRBJ1-1,TRBV6-5,TRBD1,.,15
CASSVLGPGGYTF,TGTGCCAGTAGTGTTCTGGGTCCAGGAGGCTACACCTTC,TRBJ1-2,TRBV19,.,.,13
CASSTREGGTQYF,TGTGCCAGCAGTACTAGGGAGGGTGGTACGCAGTATTTT,TRBJ2-3,TRBV6-6,TRBD2,.,13
CASSDRLSIYNEQFF,TGTGCCAGCAGCGACAGGCTCTCAATTTACAATGAGCAGTTCTTC,TRBJ2-1,TRBV6-2/TRBV6-3,.,.,15
CASSIGGSGTYEQYF,TGTGCCAGTAGTATTGGTGGCAGCGGGACCTACGAGCAGTACTTC,TRBJ2-7,TRBV19,TRBD2,.,15
CASSQGLAGVDEQYF,TGTGCCAGCAGCCAAGGACTAGCGGGAGTCGACGAGCAGTACTTC,TRBJ2-7,TRBV7-9,TRBD2,once,15
CASSRLRSGTRNYEQYF,TGTGCCAGCAGCCGATTAAGAAGCGGGACGAGGAACTACGAGCAGTACTTC,TRBJ2-7,TRBV27,TRBD2,.,17
CASSPGLLAKNIQYF,TGTGCCAGCAGCCCCGGACTACTAGCCAAAAACATTCAGTACTTC,TRBJ2-4,TRBV3-1/TRBV3-2,.,.,15